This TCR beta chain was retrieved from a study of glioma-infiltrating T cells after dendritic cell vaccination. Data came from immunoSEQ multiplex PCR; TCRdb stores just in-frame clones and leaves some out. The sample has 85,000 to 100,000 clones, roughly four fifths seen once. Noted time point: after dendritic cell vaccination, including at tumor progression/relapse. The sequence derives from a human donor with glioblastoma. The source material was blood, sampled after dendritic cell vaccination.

DNA of the CDR3: TGCGCCAGCAGCTTCGGACAGTTAACTAACTATGGCTACACCTTC. It encodes CASSFGQLTNYGYTF. V usage is TRBV5-1 and J usage is TRBJ1-2, with D perhaps matching TRBD1 (6 bases). CDR1 SGHRS and CDR2 YFSETQ come from the germline V gene. The CDR3 is 15 amino acids. Trimming stripped 2 bases from V and 0 bases from J, with 11 bases between.